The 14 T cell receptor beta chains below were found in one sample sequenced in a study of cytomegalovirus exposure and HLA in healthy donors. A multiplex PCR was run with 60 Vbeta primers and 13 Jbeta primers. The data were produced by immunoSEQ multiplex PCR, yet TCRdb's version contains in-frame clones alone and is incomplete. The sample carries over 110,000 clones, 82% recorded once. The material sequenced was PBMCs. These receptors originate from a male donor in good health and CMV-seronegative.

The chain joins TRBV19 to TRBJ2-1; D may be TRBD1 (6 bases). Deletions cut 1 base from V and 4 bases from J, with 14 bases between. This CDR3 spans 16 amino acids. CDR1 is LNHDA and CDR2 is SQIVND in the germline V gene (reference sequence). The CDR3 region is CASSIGGRGGYNEQFF. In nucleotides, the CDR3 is TGTGCCAGTAGTATAGGGGGGAGAGGGGGATACAATGAGCAGTTCTTC.

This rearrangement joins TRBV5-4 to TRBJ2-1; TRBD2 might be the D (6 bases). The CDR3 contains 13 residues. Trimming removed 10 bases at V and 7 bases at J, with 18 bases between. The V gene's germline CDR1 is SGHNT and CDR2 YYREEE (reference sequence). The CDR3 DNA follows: TGTGCCGCGGGGAGGCCCTCGGGTAATGAGCAGTTCTTC. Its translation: CAAGRPSGNEQFF.

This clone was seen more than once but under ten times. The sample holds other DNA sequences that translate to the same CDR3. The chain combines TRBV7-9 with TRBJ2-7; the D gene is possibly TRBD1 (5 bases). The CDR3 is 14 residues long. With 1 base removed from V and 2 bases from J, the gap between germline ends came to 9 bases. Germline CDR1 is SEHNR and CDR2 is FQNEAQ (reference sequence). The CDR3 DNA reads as TGTGCCAGCAGCTTAGGGGGCGGACCCTACGAGCAGTACTTC. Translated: CASSLGGGPYEQYF.

This chain's CDR3 is CACRQGADTQYF. The CDR3 DNA sequence: TGTGCCTGTCGACAGGGGGCAGATACGCAGTATTTT. The rearrangement uses TRBV7-2 and TRBJ2-3; 9 bases are a match to TRBD1. The CDR3 totals 12 residues. V was pared by 11 bases and J by 4 bases, with 4 bases of the junction left unmatched. Germline loops: CDR1 SGHTA, CDR2 FQGNSA.

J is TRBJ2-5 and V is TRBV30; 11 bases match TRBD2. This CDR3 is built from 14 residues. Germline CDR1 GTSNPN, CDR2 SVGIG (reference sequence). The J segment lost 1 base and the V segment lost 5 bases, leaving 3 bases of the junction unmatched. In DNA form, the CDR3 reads TGTGCCTGGGGGACTAGCGGCTTCCAAGAGACCCAGTACTTC. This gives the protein CAWGTSGFQETQYF.

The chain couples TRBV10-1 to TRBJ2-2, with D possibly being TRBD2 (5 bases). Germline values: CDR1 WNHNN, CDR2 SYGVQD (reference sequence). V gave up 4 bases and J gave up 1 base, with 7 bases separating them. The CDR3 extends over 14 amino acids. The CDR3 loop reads CASSVAGNTGELFF. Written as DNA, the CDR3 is TGCGCCAGCAGTGTCGCGGGGAACACCGGGGAGCTGTTTTTT.

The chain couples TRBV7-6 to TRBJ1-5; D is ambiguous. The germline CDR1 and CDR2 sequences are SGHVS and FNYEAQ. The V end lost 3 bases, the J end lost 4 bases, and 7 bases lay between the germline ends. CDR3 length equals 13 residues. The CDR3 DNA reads TGTGCCAGCAGCTTGGTCCAGAATCAGCCCCAGCATTTT. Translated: CASSLVQNQPQHF.

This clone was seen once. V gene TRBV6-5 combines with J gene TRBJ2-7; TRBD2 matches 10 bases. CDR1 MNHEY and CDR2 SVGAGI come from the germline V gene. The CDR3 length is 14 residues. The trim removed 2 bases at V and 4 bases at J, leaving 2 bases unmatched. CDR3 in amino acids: CASSYGTSVYEQYF. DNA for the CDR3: TGTGCCAGCAGTTACGGGACTAGCGTATACGAGCAGTACTTC.

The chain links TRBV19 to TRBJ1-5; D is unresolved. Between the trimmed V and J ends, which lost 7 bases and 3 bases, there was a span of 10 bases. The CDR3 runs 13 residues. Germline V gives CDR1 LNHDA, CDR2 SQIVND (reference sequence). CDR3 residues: CASTGSFNQPQHF. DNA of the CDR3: TGTGCCAGTACTGGGAGTTTCAATCAGCCCCAGCATTTT.

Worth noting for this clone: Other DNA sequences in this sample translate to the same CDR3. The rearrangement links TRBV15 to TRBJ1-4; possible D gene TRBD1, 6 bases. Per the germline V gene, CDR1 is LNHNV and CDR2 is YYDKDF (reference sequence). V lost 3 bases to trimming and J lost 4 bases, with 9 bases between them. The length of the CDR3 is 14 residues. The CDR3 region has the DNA TGTGCCACCAGCAGGGACAGATTTAATGAAAAACTGTTTTTT. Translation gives CATSRDRFNEKLFF.

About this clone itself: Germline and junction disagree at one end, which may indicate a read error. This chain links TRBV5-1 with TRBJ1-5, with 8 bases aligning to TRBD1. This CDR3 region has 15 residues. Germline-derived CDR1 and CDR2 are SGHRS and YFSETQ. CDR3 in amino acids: CASSLMPGGNQPQHF. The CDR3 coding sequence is TGCGCCAGCAGCTTGATGCCAGGGGGCAACCAGCCCCAGCATTTT.

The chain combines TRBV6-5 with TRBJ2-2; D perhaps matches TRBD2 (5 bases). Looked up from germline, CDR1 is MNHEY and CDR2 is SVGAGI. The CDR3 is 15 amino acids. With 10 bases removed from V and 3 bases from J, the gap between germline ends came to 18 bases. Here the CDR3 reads CATQPATGYTGELFF. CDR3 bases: TGTGCCACCCAACCAGCCACGGGGTACACCGGGGAGCTGTTTTTT.

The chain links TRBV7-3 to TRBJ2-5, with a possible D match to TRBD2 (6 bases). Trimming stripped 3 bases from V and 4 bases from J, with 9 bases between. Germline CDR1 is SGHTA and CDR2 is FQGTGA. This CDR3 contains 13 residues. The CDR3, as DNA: TGTGCCAGCAGCTTTCGGGGAGGAGAGACCCAGTACTTC. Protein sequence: CASSFRGGETQYF.

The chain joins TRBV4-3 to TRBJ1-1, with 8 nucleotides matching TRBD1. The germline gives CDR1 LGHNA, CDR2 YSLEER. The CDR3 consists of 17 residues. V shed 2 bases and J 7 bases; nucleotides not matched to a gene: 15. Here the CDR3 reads CASSQLYRGSGDSEAFF. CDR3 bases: TGCGCCAGCAGCCAACTATACAGGGGGTCGGGGGATAGTGAAGCTTTCTTT.